This TCR beta chain is drawn from a study of beta chain features in type 1 diabetes. In the study overall: Across all samples, some 98 million sorted cells were examined. Study-level points and caveats: Any role of HLA type in TCRB rearrangement remained unresolved here. In all four CD4+ subsets, TCRB CDR3 length was significantly, moderately reduced in type 1 diabetes.

Sequenced material consisted of expressed TCRB transcripts (all of the isolated RNA was reverse transcribed). The method was immunoSEQ multiplex PCR; TCRdb's version includes in-frame clones alone and lacks a portion of them. The sample has under 350,000 clones, around 22% seen once. This CDR3 region has 15 residues. The V segment lost 5 bases and the J segment 2 bases; nucleotides outside the gene matches: 8. Germline values: CDR1 SGHTA, CDR2 FQGTGA. On this clone itself: Its matching antigen is unknown.

The rearrangement joins TRBV7-3 to TRBJ1-1; TRBD1 matches at 7 bases. Sequencing was done on a sample of naive CD4+ T cells from blood. The receptor was isolated from a woman aged 30 to 39 with type 1 diabetes. The CDR3 region is CASSEQGSGNTEAFF. The CDR3 DNA sequence: TGTGCCAGCAGCGAACAGGGGAGTGGTAACACTGAAGCTTTCTTT.